This entry lists 6 T cell receptor beta chains sequenced from one sample in a study of blood T cell repertoires in COVID-19. The protocol was immunoSEQ multiplex PCR, while the TCRdb copy is restricted to in-frame clones and leaves out a portion. Of around 200,000 clones in the sample, more than 75% were seen once. Sample: peripheral blood. The source is a man between 65 and 79 years old with acute or convalescent COVID-19.

This clone was detected once. The V call is TRBV7-3, the J call TRBJ2-7; 10 positions match TRBD2. The germline V gene encodes CDR1 SGHTA and CDR2 FQGTGA. V was pared by 3 bases and J by 0 bases, with 2 bases of the junction left unmatched. CDR3 length equals 15 residues. This chain's CDR3 is CASSLVAGGSYEQYF. The CDR3 DNA is TGTGCCAGCAGCTTGGTAGCGGGGGGCTCCTACGAGCAGTACTTC.

Of note for this clone: This specimen includes other DNA sequences encoding the same CDR3. The chain joins TRBV6-2 or TRBV6-3 to TRBJ2-5; 13 bases match TRBD2. The germline CDR1 and CDR2 sequences are MNHEY and SVGEGT. The CDR3 has 15 residues. Trimming cost V 4 bases and J 5 bases; bases outside gene matches: 4. The CDR3 reads CASSWTSGSGETQYF. Here the CDR3 DNA reads TGTGCCAGCAGTTGGACTAGCGGGAGTGGGGAGACCCAGTACTTC.

The V gene is TRBV4-2, the J gene TRBJ1-5; D may be TRBD1 (6 bases). Germline-derived CDR1 and CDR2 are LGHNA and YNFKEQ. V gave up 6 bases and J gave up 5 bases, with 17 bases separating them. The CDR3 runs to 15 residues. In DNA, the CDR3 is TGTGCCAGCAGATGGTACAGGGATGCGGATCAGCCCCAGCATTTT. Its translation: CASRWYRDADQPQHF.

The chain employs TRBV5-1 and TRBJ2-7; tentative D call: TRBD2 (6 bases). Deletions cut 4 bases from V and 7 bases from J, with 18 bases between. The CDR3 has 14 residues. The germline V gene encodes CDR1 SGHRS and CDR2 YFSETQ. The CDR3 DNA reads TGCGCCAGCAGCCGCCGGGACGTAGGAGGGGAGCAGTACTTC. Protein sequence: CASSRRDVGGEQYF.

This clone was detected a few times. V and J are TRBV7-9 and TRBJ2-5, with 7 nucleotides matching TRBD2. CDR3 length: 14 amino acids. In germline, CDR1 is SEHNR, CDR2 FQNEAQ (reference sequence). J was trimmed by 2 bases and V by 6 bases; bases with no gene match: 6. The CDR3, as DNA: TGTGCCAGCAGAACCGGGACTACACAAGAGACCCAGTACTTC. Encoded protein: CASRTGTTQETQYF.

The J gene is TRBJ1-5, the V gene TRBV28; D is unclear. Trimming shortened V by 11 bases and J by 3 bases, and 8 bases separated the two germline ends. The CDR3 is 11 amino acids. Germline V gene sequence: CDR1 MDHEN, CDR2 SYDVKM. The CDR3 sequence: CAGGVNQPQHF. CDR3 DNA sequence: TGTGCCGGCGGTGTCAATCAGCCCCAGCATTTT.